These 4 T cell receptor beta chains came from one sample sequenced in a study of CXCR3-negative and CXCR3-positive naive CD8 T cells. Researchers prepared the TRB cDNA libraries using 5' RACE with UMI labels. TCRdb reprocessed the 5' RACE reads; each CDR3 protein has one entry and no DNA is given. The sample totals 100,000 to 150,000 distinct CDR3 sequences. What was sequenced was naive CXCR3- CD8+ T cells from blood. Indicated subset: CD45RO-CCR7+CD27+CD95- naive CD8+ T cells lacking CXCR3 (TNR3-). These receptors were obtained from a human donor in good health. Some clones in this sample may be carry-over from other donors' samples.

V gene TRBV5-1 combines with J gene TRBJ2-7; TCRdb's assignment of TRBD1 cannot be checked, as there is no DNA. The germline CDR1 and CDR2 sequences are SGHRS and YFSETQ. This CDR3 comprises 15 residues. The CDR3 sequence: CASSFAGTGLYEQYF.

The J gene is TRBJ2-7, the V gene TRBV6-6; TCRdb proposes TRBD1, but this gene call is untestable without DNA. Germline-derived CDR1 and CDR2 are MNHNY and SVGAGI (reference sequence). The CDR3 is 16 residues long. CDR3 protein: CASSFHRESSSYEQYF.

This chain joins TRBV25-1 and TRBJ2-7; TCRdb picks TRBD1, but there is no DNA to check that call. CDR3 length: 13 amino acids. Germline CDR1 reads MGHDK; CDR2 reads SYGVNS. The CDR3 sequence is CASRQGSSYEQYF.

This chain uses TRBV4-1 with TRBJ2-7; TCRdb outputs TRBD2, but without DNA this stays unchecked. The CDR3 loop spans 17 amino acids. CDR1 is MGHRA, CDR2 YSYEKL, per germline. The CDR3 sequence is CASSQDMSGGTLDEQYF.